The present TCR beta chain was sequenced within a study of control samples from healthy donors and cancer patients. Germline CDR1 reads MNHEY; CDR2 reads SMNVEV (reference sequence). The CDR3 covers 13 residues. Between the trimmed V and J ends, which lost 4 bases and 6 bases, there was a span of 12 bases. This table comes from immunoSEQ multiplex PCR, and its TCRdb copy is limited to in-frame clones, with some not included. Among 95,000 to 150,000 clones, just under 90% were seen once, and the ten largest hold about 12%. In its sample, this clone was seen once. This clonotype originated in a man younger than 45 in good health. This chain links TRBV27 with TRBJ2-5, with D perhaps matching TRBD2 (5 bases). The sample was blood. CDR3 amino acids: CASSSGIEKTQYF. CDR3 bases: TGTGCCAGCAGTTCGGGAATTGAGAAGACCCAGTACTTC.